The rows below give T cell receptor beta chains drawn from one sample of a study of blood T cell repertoires in COVID-19. TCRdb's table, derived via immunoSEQ multiplex PCR, lists solely in-frame clones and lacks some. The sample carries about 150,000 clones, roughly nine tenths recorded once. The sequencing input was peripheral blood. The receptors here all came from a woman between 55 and 75 years old with active or convalescent COVID-19. Each CDR3 is given with its conserved first and last residue. Each record gives: J gene, V gene, clone size, D gene, CDR3 protein, CDR3 DNA. A D gene is named only where the DNA matches it firmly. Expanded clones are given a class, and other clones once, few, many or no size at all.

J gene: TRBJ1-4; V gene: TRBV13; clone size: NA; D gene: TRBD1; CDR3 protein: CASSLRQGGNENEKLFF; CDR3 DNA: TGTGCCAGCAGCTTGCGGCAGGGGGGCAACGAGAATGAAAAACTGTTTTTT
J gene: TRBJ2-2; V gene: TRBV5-1; clone size: few; D gene: TRBD2; CDR3 protein: CASQIAGDNTGELFF; CDR3 DNA: TGCGCCAGCCAAATAGCGGGGGATAACACCGGGGAGCTGTTTTTT
J gene: TRBJ2-1; V gene: TRBV7-8; clone size: NA; D gene: NA; CDR3 protein: CASSSSQGLPNEEQFF; CDR3 DNA: TGTGCCAGCAGCTCCTCCCAGGGACTTCCCAATGAGGAGCAGTTCTTC
J gene: TRBJ1-1; V gene: TRBV19; clone size: NA; D gene: NA; CDR3 protein: CASSTAGHGTEAFF; CDR3 DNA: TGTGCCAGCTCAACAGCCGGACATGGGACTGAAGCTTTCTTT
J gene: TRBJ2-3; V gene: TRBV6-4; clone size: NA; D gene: NA; CDR3 protein: CASSAEGTDTQYF; CDR3 DNA: TGTGCCAGCAGTGCGGAGGGCACAGATACGCAGTATTTT
J gene: TRBJ2-7; V gene: TRBV5-6; clone size: NA; D gene: NA; CDR3 protein: CASSEEGDSYEQYF; CDR3 DNA: TGTGCCAGCAGCGAAGAAGGGGACTCCTACGAGCAGTACTTC
J gene: TRBJ1-1; V gene: TRBV20-1; clone size: NA; D gene: NA; CDR3 protein: CSASYGGNTEAFF; CDR3 DNA: TGCAGTGCTAGTTACGGAGGGAACACTGAAGCTTTCTTT
J gene: TRBJ1-2; V gene: TRBV12-3/TRBV12-4; clone size: NA; D gene: NA; CDR3 protein: CASREQGSYGYTF; CDR3 DNA: TGTGCCAGCAGGGAACAGGGTTCCTATGGCTACACCTTC
J gene: TRBJ1-5; V gene: TRBV19; clone size: NA; D gene: TRBD1; CDR3 protein: CASSILRSEGARPQHF; CDR3 DNA: TGTGCCAGTAGTATTCTTAGGTCTGAGGGGGCGCGGCCCCAGCATTTT
J gene: TRBJ2-2; V gene: TRBV2; clone size: NA; D gene: NA; CDR3 protein: CASTPRGTGELFF; CDR3 DNA: TGTGCCAGCACCCCCCGGGGAACCGGGGAGCTGTTTTTT
J gene: TRBJ2-6; V gene: TRBV6-2/TRBV6-3; clone size: NA; D gene: TRBD1; CDR3 protein: CASSPGQGSGGANVLTF; CDR3 DNA: TGTGCCAGCAGTCCCGGACAGGGTTCGGGCGGGGCCAACGTCCTGACTTTC
J gene: TRBJ1-4; V gene: TRBV19; clone size: NA; D gene: NA; CDR3 protein: CASRKNLRDYQGGIGKLFF; CDR3 DNA: TGTGCCAGTAGAAAAAATCTTCGGGACTACCAAGGAGGGATTGGAAAACTGTTTTTT
J gene: TRBJ1-3; V gene: TRBV18; clone size: NA; D gene: NA; CDR3 protein: CASSPISGKPTGNTIYF; CDR3 DNA: TGTGCCAGCTCACCAATTAGCGGGAAACCAACTGGAAACACCATATATTTT
J gene: TRBJ2-4; V gene: TRBV19; clone size: NA; D gene: TRBD2; CDR3 protein: CASSRLAGGTLAKNIQYF; CDR3 DNA: TGTGCCAGTAGCAGACTAGCGGGGGGGACTCTAGCCAAAAACATTCAGTACTTC
J gene: TRBJ1-4; V gene: TRBV27; clone size: NA; D gene: NA; CDR3 protein: CASSMLPGGAWEKLFF; CDR3 DNA: TGTGCCAGCAGTATGCTGCCGGGGGGGGCTTGGGAAAAACTGTTTTTT